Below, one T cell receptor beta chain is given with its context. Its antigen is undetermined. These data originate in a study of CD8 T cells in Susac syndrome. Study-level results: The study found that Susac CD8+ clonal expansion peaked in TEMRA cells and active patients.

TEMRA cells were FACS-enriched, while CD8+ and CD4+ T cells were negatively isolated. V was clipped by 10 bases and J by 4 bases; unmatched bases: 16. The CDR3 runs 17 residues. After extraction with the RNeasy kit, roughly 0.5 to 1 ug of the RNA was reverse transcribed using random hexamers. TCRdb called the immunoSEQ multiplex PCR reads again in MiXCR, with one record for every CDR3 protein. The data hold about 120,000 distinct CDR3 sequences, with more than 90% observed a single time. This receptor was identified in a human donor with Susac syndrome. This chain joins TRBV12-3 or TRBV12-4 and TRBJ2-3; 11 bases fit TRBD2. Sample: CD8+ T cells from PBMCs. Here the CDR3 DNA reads TGTGCCACAGCCATGGGTAGCGGGGGGGCCGGGGCAGATACGCAGTATTTT. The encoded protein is CATAMGSGGAGADTQYF.